This is a list of T cell receptor beta chains from one sample in a study of T-cell memory formation after mild COVID-19. TCRdb fed the 5' RACE reads into MiXCR, producing one record per CDR3 protein. The sample includes about 450,000 distinct CDR3 sequences, roughly a quarter of them seen just once. The specimen was PBMCs or a T cell subset sorted from them (not recorded which). All receptors derive from an adult woman who had mild COVID-19 (a few samples of this study predate the infection). Cell type and time point are not known. Each CDR3 is given with its conserved first and last residue. D genes are given only for firm matches. Clone size is shown for a subset of rows, as once, few, many or a class of expanded clone.

clone_size	v_call	d_call	j_call	cdr3_aa	cdr3_nt
-	TRBV6-2/TRBV6-3	-	TRBJ1-1	CASSYSIWTVREGEAFF	TGTGCCAGCAGTTACTCGATCTGGACAGTACGGGAAGGTGAAGCTTTCTTT
few	TRBV4-3	TRBD2	TRBJ2-5	CASSLYSGTSGNTQTQYF	TGCGCCAGCAGCCTCTACTCCGGGACTAGCGGGAACACGCAGACCCAGTACTTC
-	TRBV6-5	TRBD2	TRBJ2-1	CASRGLAGGLSGNEQFF	TGTGCCAGCAGGGGGCTGGCGGGGGGCCTCAGTGGGAATGAGCAGTTCTTC
few	TRBV20-1	TRBD1	TRBJ2-3	CSAKTLLGQGASTDTQYF	TGCAGTGCTAAGACCTTACTGGGACAGGGGGCGAGCACAGATACGCAGTATTTT
many	TRBV7-2	TRBD1	TRBJ2-7	CASTGTGRYEQYF	TGTGCCAGCACCGGGACAGGGCGCTACGAGCAGTACTTC
-	TRBV2	-	TRBJ2-2	CASIRTTNTGELFF	TGTGCCAGCATAAGGACTACTAACACCGGGGAGCTGTTTTTT
-	TRBV19	TRBD1	TRBJ1-5	CASIDRGGGNQPQHF	TGTGCCAGTATTGACAGGGGGGGAGGCAATCAGCCCCAGCATTTT
few	TRBV5-1	-	TRBJ2-5	CASSLLGRGSETQYF	TGCGCCAGCAGCTTGCTTGGTCGGGGATCGGAGACCCAGTACTTC
few	TRBV12-3/TRBV12-4	-	TRBJ2-5	CASSSLLEDQYF	TGTGCCAGCAGTTCCCTACTCGAGGACCAGTACTTC
many	TRBV20-1	TRBD2	TRBJ2-3	CSARDGAAGGTTDTQYF	TGCAGTGCTAGAGATGGGGCGGCGGGAGGGACCACAGATACGCAGTATTTT
once	TRBV19	TRBD1	TRBJ1-1	CASSSPPRGPNTEAFF	TGTGCCAGTAGTTCCCCCCCAAGGGGGCCGAACACTGAAGCTTTCTTT
-	TRBV12-5	TRBD1	TRBJ1-4	CASGRDRGQSEKLFF	TGTGCTAGTGGCCGAGACAGGGGGCAATCTGAAAAACTGTTTTTT
-	TRBV2	-	TRBJ2-7	CASEGGPGYEQYF	TGTGCCTCCGAAGGAGGCCCGGGCTACGAGCAGTACTTC
-	TRBV20-1	-	TRBJ2-7	CSRGRGESYEQYF	TGCAGCCGCGGCAGGGGAGAAAGCTACGAGCAGTACTTC
once	TRBV7-2	TRBD1	TRBJ2-7	CASSSRPGQGAEQYF	TGTGCCAGCAGCTCAAGGCCGGGACAGGGTGCCGAGCAGTACTTC
few	TRBV20-1	-	TRBJ2-1	CSARGAGEGDEQFF	TGCAGTGCTAGAGGGGCAGGGGAAGGCGATGAGCAGTTCTTC
-	TRBV25-1	-	TRBJ2-1	CASNPLGSSYNEQFF	TGTGCCAGCAACCCTCTCGGAAGCTCCTACAATGAGCAGTTCTTC
few	TRBV12-3/TRBV12-4	TRBD1	TRBJ1-2	CASSPSGQANYGYTF	TGTGCCAGCAGTCCGTCGGGACAGGCTAACTATGGCTACACCTTC
once	TRBV9	-	TRBJ2-5	CASSVAPVKGQTQYF	TGTGCCAGCAGCGTAGCCCCGGTCAAGGGGCAGACCCAGTACTTC
few	TRBV7-2	-	TRBJ1-6	CASSYPRQTYNSPLHF	TGTGCCAGCAGCTACCCGAGACAGACCTATAATTCACCCCTCCACTTT
few	TRBV10-3	TRBD1	TRBJ2-5	CAISEPGQGLGKTQYF	TGTGCCATCAGTGAGCCGGGACAGGGATTGGGAAAGACCCAGTACTTC
few	TRBV20-1	-	TRBJ2-7	CSARVAAGRGEQYF	TGCAGTGCTAGAGTGGCAGCGGGTAGAGGCGAGCAGTACTTC
-	TRBV7-8	-	TRBJ2-5	CASSLGQVQETQYF	TGTGCCAGCAGCTTAGGACAGGTTCAAGAGACCCAGTACTTC
-	TRBV12-3/TRBV12-4	-	TRBJ1-3	CANQQDLNTIYF	TGTGCCAACCAGCAGGACTTGAACACCATATATTTT
few	TRBV5-1	TRBD2	TRBJ2-5	CASSWQTSGNQETQYF	TGCGCCAGCAGCTGGCAGACTAGCGGGAACCAAGAGACCCAGTACTTC
many	TRBV6-5	-	TRBJ2-1	CASSYTTGSGGNEQFF	TGTGCCAGCAGTTATACGACAGGGTCGGGGGGGAATGAGCAGTTCTTC
few	TRBV24-1	-	TRBJ2-7	CATSDLNPPYEQYF	TGTGCCACCAGTGACCTGAACCCCCCCTACGAGCAGTACTTC
few	TRBV12-3/TRBV12-4	TRBD1	TRBJ2-4	CASSSTGAKNIQYF	TGTGCCAGCAGCTCGACAGGGGCCAAAAACATTCAGTACTTC
-	TRBV11-1	-	TRBJ2-7	CASSAGERVIYEQYF	TGTGCCAGCAGCGCCGGGGAGCGGGTTATCTACGAGCAGTACTTC
-	TRBV6-4	-	TRBJ2-7	CASSELASGEQYF	TGTGCCAGCAGTGAACTAGCATCTGGTGAGCAGTACTTC
-	TRBV5-1	-	TRBJ2-3	CASSLDWTTGDTQYF	TGCGCCAGCAGCTTGGACTGGACAACAGGAGATACGCAGTATTTT
-	TRBV12-3/TRBV12-4	TRBD2	TRBJ2-7	CASSLDGASGDYEQYF	TGTGCCAGCAGTTTAGACGGTGCTAGCGGCGACTACGAGCAGTACTTC
-	TRBV5-1	-	TRBJ2-3	CASSLEGGSTDTQYF	TGCGCCAGCAGCTTGGAAGGGGGGAGCACAGATACGCAGTATTTT
many	TRBV5-1	TRBD2	TRBJ2-1	CASAAGYYNEQFF	TGCGCCAGCGCAGCGGGGTACTACAATGAGCAGTTCTTC
-	TRBV25-1	-	TRBJ2-1	CASSESRFDRPEQFF	TGTGCCAGCAGTGAATCCCGTTTCGACAGACCCGAGCAGTTCTTC
few	TRBV12-5	-	TRBJ1-2	CASGGSLRGSGYTF	TGTGCTAGTGGTGGATCCCTCCGCGGGTCTGGCTACACCTTC
few	TRBV29-1	-	TRBJ2-3	CSVTAGTTSTDTQYF	TGCAGCGTCACAGCCGGGACAACTAGCACAGATACGCAGTATTTT
-	TRBV6-1	-	TRBJ1-1	CASTQGTHTEAFF	TGTGCCAGCACTCAGGGGACACACACTGAAGCTTTCTTT
few	TRBV7-2	-	TRBJ2-3	CASSILSGDTQYF	TGTGCCAGCAGCATCCTTTCGGGGGATACGCAGTATTTT
-	TRBV9	TRBD1	TRBJ1-1	CASTQDRAWGTEAFF	TGTGCCAGCACCCAGGACAGGGCTTGGGGTACTGAAGCTTTCTTT
few	TRBV7-3	TRBD2	TRBJ2-3	CASSLLASGGDTQYF	TGTGCCAGCAGCTTATTGGCTAGCGGTGGGGATACGCAGTATTTT
few	TRBV4-1	-	TRBJ2-7	CASSPGSQRPYEQYF	TGCGCCAGCAGCCCTGGGTCGCAGCGCCCCTACGAGCAGTACTTC
few	TRBV30	TRBD2	TRBJ2-5	CAWSVQSSGSTQYF	TGTGCCTGGAGTGTACAGTCTAGCGGGAGTACCCAGTACTTC
few	TRBV9	TRBD2	TRBJ2-2	CASGELAGTPGELFF	TGTGCCAGCGGGGAGCTAGCGGGTACTCCCGGGGAGCTGTTTTTT
few	TRBV4-3	-	TRBJ1-2	CASSQDLSDRYYGYTF	TGCGCCAGCAGCCAAGATCTCTCGGACAGATACTATGGCTACACCTTC